Below, 2 T cell receptor beta chains from the same sample are listed, as sequenced in a study of blood T cell repertoires in COVID-19. Generated by immunoSEQ multiplex PCR, the TCRdb table keeps only in-frame clones and is missing some. The sample includes about 100,000 clones, 75% to 90% of them seen just once. Sequencing was done on a sample of peripheral blood. Receptors were obtained from a human donor in a cohort sampled during active COVID-19.

The rearrangement joins TRBV9 to TRBJ2-5, with 7 nucleotides matching TRBD1. The germline V gene encodes CDR1 SGDLS and CDR2 YYNGEE. V lost 5 bases to trimming and J lost 5 bases; unmatched junction nucleotides: 6. CDR3 size: 13 residues. The CDR3 region is CASSRQGSETQYF. CDR3 bases: TGTGCCAGCAGTAGACAGGGATCCGAGACCCAGTACTTC. The entire variable domain, with the rest obtained from reference TRBV9 and TRBJ2-5, is as follows: DSGVTQTPKHLITATGQRVTLRCSPRSGDLSVYWYQQSLDQGLQFLIQYYNGEERAKGNILERFSAQQFPDLHSELNLSSLELGDSALYFCASSRQGSETQYFGPGTRLLVL.

The gene calls are TRBV19 and TRBJ1-1; 9 bases fit TRBD1. V shed 4 bases and J 0 bases; nucleotides not matched to a gene: 6. The CDR3 sequence is 16 residues long. Germline loops: CDR1 LNHDA, CDR2 SQIVND (reference sequence). CDR3 residues: CASSRGQGRVNTEAFF. Here the CDR3 DNA reads TGTGCCAGTAGTAGGGGACAGGGTAGGGTGAACACTGAAGCTTTCTTT.